The 8 T cell receptor beta chains below all came from one sample that was sequenced in a study of shared clonotypes between healthy human individuals. The naive CD8 subset, CD45RO-negative cells positively selected for CCR7, excluded terminally differentiated effector memory CD45RA+ cells. Here immunoSEQ multiplex PCR was the method, and the copy in TCRdb shows in-frame clones only, minus some. The data contain about 2 million clones, around 96% of them singletons. Sequenced input: naive CD8+ T cells sorted from blood. The receptors derive from a man aged 18 to 29 in good health.

This clone was seen a few times. CDR3 residues: CASSPTGDLSGGYTF. Here the CDR3 DNA reads TGTGCCAGCTCACCGACCGGAGATTTATCGGGCGGCTACACCTTC. V gene TRBV18 combines with J gene TRBJ1-2; D gene unclear. From germline, CDR1 is KGHSH and CDR2 LQKENI. The germline V and J ends were trimmed by 3 bases and 8 bases, with 19 bases remaining between them. This CDR3 is 15 amino acids long. Complete variable domain (other parts from reference TRBV18 and TRBJ1-2): NAGVMQNPRHLVRRRGQEARLRCSPMKGHSHVYWYRQLPEEGLKFMVYLQKENIIDESGMPKERFSAEFPKEGPSILRIQQVVRGDSAAYFCASSPTGDLSGGYTFGSGTRLTVV.

J is TRBJ2-7 and V is TRBV19, with D hard to call. The CDR3 is 13 residues long. V shed 5 bases and J shed 0 bases, with 8 bases lying between them. Germline CDR1 reads LNHDA; CDR2 reads SQIVND (reference sequence). CDR3 DNA: TGTGCCAGTAGTTCGGAAAGCTCCTACGAGCAGTACTTC. It encodes CASSSESSYEQYF.

The chain employs TRBV7-2 and TRBJ2-1; TRBD2 matches at 7 bases. With 1 base clipped from V and 5 bases from J, the junction kept 2 bases outside the gene matches. This CDR3 spans 14 amino acids. CDR1 and CDR2 (germline): SGHTA, FQGNSA. The DNA for the CDR3 is TGTGCCAGCAGCTTAGTCACTAGCGACAATGAGCAGTTCTTC. Translated, it gives CASSLVTSDNEQFF.

The chain employs TRBV4-1 and TRBJ2-7; D unresolved. CDR1 and CDR2 from the germline V gene are MGHRA and YSYEKL. V was cut by 4 bases and J by 7 bases, with 17 bases left in between. This CDR3 comprises 14 residues. In DNA, the CDR3 is TGCGCCAGCAGCCCTCACCGAGGCGCGGAAGAGCAGTACTTC. This codes for CASSPHRGAEEQYF.

Only one count was recorded for this clone. The chain joins TRBV7-9 to TRBJ2-7; D is ambiguous. V lost 4 bases and J 3 bases, leaving 13 bases between the germline ends. In germline, CDR1 is SEHNR, CDR2 FQNEAQ (reference sequence). There are 14 residues in the CDR3. The CDR3 sequence: CASSSTGLDYEQYF. CDR3 nucleotides: TGTGCCAGCAGCTCCACCGGCCTGGACTACGAGCAGTACTTC.

This sequence joins TRBV28 and TRBJ1-1; D call uncertain. CDR3 length equals 13 residues. The germline gives CDR1 MDHEN, CDR2 SYDVKM. Trimming pared 7 bases from V and 1 base from J, leaving 10 bases between. In DNA, the CDR3 is TGTGCCAGCACTCGGGCGGGGAACACTGAAGCTTTCTTT. As protein: CASTRAGNTEAFF.

The gene calls are TRBV27 and TRBJ1-1; the D is unclear. CDR1 MNHEY and CDR2 SMNVEV come from the germline V gene (reference sequence). V lost 5 bases and J lost 1, with 14 bases in between. The CDR3 sequence is 15 residues long. This chain's CDR3 is CASSPRLQANTEAFF. DNA for the CDR3: TGTGCCAGCAGTCCCCGACTTCAGGCGAACACTGAAGCTTTCTTT.

The chain links TRBV19 to TRBJ2-1; 10 nucleotides match TRBD1. CDR3 length: 16 amino acids. Trimming cost V 6 bases and J 8 bases; bases outside gene matches: 13. Germline values: CDR1 LNHDA, CDR2 SQIVND (reference sequence). The CDR3 nucleotides read TGTGCCAGTAGCCCTATCGGAGGGACAGGGGTGGATGAGCAGTTCTTC. This gives the protein CASSPIGGTGVDEQFF.